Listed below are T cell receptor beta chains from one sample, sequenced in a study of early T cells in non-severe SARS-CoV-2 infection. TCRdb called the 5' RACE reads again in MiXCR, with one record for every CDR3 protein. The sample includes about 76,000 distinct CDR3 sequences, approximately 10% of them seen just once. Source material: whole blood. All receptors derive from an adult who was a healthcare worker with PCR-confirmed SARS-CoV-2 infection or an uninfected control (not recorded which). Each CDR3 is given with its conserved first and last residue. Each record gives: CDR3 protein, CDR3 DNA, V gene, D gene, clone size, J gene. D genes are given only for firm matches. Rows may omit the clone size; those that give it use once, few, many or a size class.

CASSFSGGLNTGELFF	TGTGCCAGCAGCTTTAGCGGGGGGCTGAACACCGGGGAGCTGTTTTTT	TRBV7-3	TRBD2	few	TRBJ2-2
CASSLGALAGGFEQFF	TGTGCCAGCAGCTTAGGGGCCCTAGCGGGGGGGTTTGAGCAGTTCTTC	TRBV7-8	TRBD2	many	TRBJ2-1
CASSVGLAEQETQYF	TGTGCCAGCAGCGTAGGACTAGCGGAGCAAGAGACCCAGTACTTC	TRBV9	TRBD2	NA	TRBJ2-5
CSARGTPYSPLHF	TGCAGTGCTAGGGGCACCCCCTATTCACCCCTCCACTTT	TRBV20-1	NA	few	TRBJ1-6
CASSIAEGSGANVLTF	TGTGCCAGTAGTATAGCGGAGGGCTCTGGGGCCAACGTCCTGACTTTC	TRBV19	NA	many	TRBJ2-6
CSVGRTYEQYF	TGCAGCGTGGGACGGACCTACGAGCAGTACTTC	TRBV29-1	NA	NA	TRBJ2-7
CASSPFQNTGELFF	TGTGCCAGCAGTCCCTTCCAAAACACCGGGGAGCTGTTTTTT	TRBV12-3/TRBV12-4	NA	NA	TRBJ2-2
CASSDYETGGSLGYTF	TGCGCCAGCAGTGATTACGAAACAGGGGGGAGCCTGGGCTACACCTTC	TRBV10-2	TRBD1	NA	TRBJ1-2
CASSITGGNYEQYF	TGCGCCAGCAGCATTACAGGGGGCAATTACGAGCAGTACTTC	TRBV5-1	TRBD1	few	TRBJ2-7
CASSPSHRVETQYF	TGTGCCAGCAGCCCCAGCCACAGGGTTGAGACCCAGTACTTC	TRBV4-2	NA	many	TRBJ2-5
CASSLQVPSGGNTEAFF	TGTGCCAGCAGCTTACAGGTCCCATCAGGCGGGAACACTGAAGCTTTCTTT	TRBV7-8	NA	NA	TRBJ1-1
CASSESEKNTEAFF	TGTGCCAGCAGTGAATCCGAAAAGAACACTGAAGCTTTCTTT	TRBV6-1	NA	NA	TRBJ1-1
CASSLGASGYNEQFF	TGTGCCAGCAGTTTAGGGGCTAGCGGGTACAATGAGCAGTTCTTC	TRBV27	TRBD2	NA	TRBJ2-1
CASSYYEQGTYQETQYF	TGTGCCAGCAGTTACTACGAACAGGGGACTTACCAAGAGACCCAGTACTTC	TRBV6-6	NA	few	TRBJ2-5
CASSSATDTQYF	TGTGCCAGTAGTTCAGCCACAGATACGCAGTATTTT	TRBV19	NA	many	TRBJ2-3
CASSLWGEAAGANVLTF	TGCGCCAGCAGCTTGTGGGGGGAAGCGGCTGGGGCCAACGTCCTGACTTTC	TRBV5-1	NA	NA	TRBJ2-6
CSARDPGARTEAFF	TGCAGTGCTAGAGATCCCGGGGCGCGGACTGAAGCTTTCTTT	TRBV20-1	NA	many	TRBJ1-1
CASSQVGDNYGYTF	TGTGCCAGCAGCCAGGTCGGAGATAACTATGGCTACACCTTC	TRBV14	NA	NA	TRBJ1-2
CSASWPLGTEAFF	TGCAGTGCTAGTTGGCCGCTGGGCACTGAAGCTTTCTTT	TRBV20-1	NA	NA	TRBJ1-1
CSVEGDKSASGELFF	TGCAGCGTTGAAGGGGACAAGTCGGCATCCGGGGAGCTGTTTTTT	TRBV29-1	NA	NA	TRBJ2-2
CSAIQRHEQYF	TGCAGTGCTATACAGAGGCACGAGCAGTACTTC	TRBV20-1	NA	few	TRBJ2-7
CASSDEDRAAFF	TGCGCCAGCAGTGATGAGGACAGGGCAGCTTTCTTT	TRBV10-1	TRBD1	many	TRBJ1-1
CASSLEETQYF	TGTGCCAGCAGCTTAGAAGAGACCCAGTACTTC	TRBV6-2/TRBV6-3	NA	many	TRBJ2-5
CAISGGGPETQYF	TGTGCCATCAGTGGAGGGGGGCCAGAGACCCAGTACTTC	TRBV10-3	NA	NA	TRBJ2-5
CSALGSFTGELFF	TGCAGCGCCCTGGGGTCTTTCACCGGGGAGCTGTTTTTT	TRBV29-1	NA	NA	TRBJ2-2
CASSPRGTDTQYF	TGTGCCAGCAGCCCTCGGGGCACAGATACGCAGTATTTT	TRBV7-3	NA	medium-sized	TRBJ2-3
CASSPPVGTGATEAFF	TGTGCCAGCTCACCACCCGTCGGGACAGGGGCCACTGAAGCTTTCTTT	TRBV18	TRBD1	many	TRBJ1-1
CASSFRGDNNEKLFF	TGTGCCAGCAGCTTCCGCGGGGATAATAATGAAAAACTGTTTTTT	TRBV7-2	NA	NA	TRBJ1-4
CASSFAGTSNEQYF	TGTGCCAGCAGCTTCGCCGGGACGTCAAACGAGCAGTACTTC	TRBV11-3	NA	NA	TRBJ2-7
CASSYDREPTEAFF	TGTGCCAGCAGCTATGACAGGGAGCCCACTGAAGCTTTCTTT	TRBV9	TRBD1	few	TRBJ1-1
CASTQDGLNSPLHF	TGTGCCAGCACCCAGGACGGTTTAAATTCACCCCTCCACTTT	TRBV6-5	NA	many	TRBJ1-6
CASSQAQSGANVLTF	TGCGCCAGCAGCCAAGCGCAGTCTGGGGCCAACGTCCTGACTTTC	TRBV4-1	NA	NA	TRBJ2-6
CASSYGTSGGDGEFF	TGTGCCAGCAGTTACGGGACTAGCGGGGGGGATGGGGAGTTCTTC	TRBV6-6	TRBD2	many	TRBJ2-1
CASSYSERPSNYGYTF	TGTGCCAGCAGTTACTCTGAGCGTCCTTCAAACTATGGCTACACCTTC	TRBV6-2/TRBV6-3	NA	NA	TRBJ1-2
CASSATEVGWETQYF	TGTGCCAGCAGCGCGACAGAAGTCGGGTGGGAGACCCAGTACTTC	TRBV9	NA	NA	TRBJ2-5
CAISDRAYEQYF	TGTGCCATCAGTGACAGGGCCTACGAGCAGTACTTC	TRBV10-3	NA	many	TRBJ2-7
CASSYSDMLNSPLHF	TGTGCCAGCAGTTACTCGGACATGCTTAATTCACCCCTCCACTTT	TRBV6-5	NA	once	TRBJ1-6
CSVEDIGQTYGYTF	TGCAGCGTTGAAGATATCGGACAAACCTATGGCTACACCTTC	TRBV29-1	NA	few	TRBJ1-2
CASSLMSAGYNEQFF	TGTGCCAGCAGCTTAATGAGCGCTGGGTACAATGAGCAGTTCTTC	TRBV7-2	NA	many	TRBJ2-1
CATRTRPGSGGEQFF	TGTGCCACCAGAACCCGACCGGGCTCCGGGGGTGAGCAGTTCTTC	TRBV5-6	NA	few	TRBJ2-1
CASSSDRRGYSGELFF	TGTGCCAGCAGCTCGGACAGGAGGGGGTACAGCGGGGAGCTGTTTTTT	TRBV7-9	NA	NA	TRBJ2-2
CSAGIGHPNRATQYF	TGCAGTGCCGGGATCGGGCACCCCAACCGGGCGACCCAGTACTTC	TRBV20-1	NA	few	TRBJ2-5
CASSIPGGEAFF	TGTGCCAGCAGCATCCCTGGCGGTGAAGCTTTCTTT	TRBV27	NA	many	TRBJ1-1
CASSAGISSYEQYF	TGTGCCAGCAGCGCCGGGATAAGCTCCTACGAGCAGTACTTC	TRBV12-3/TRBV12-4	NA	few	TRBJ2-7
CASSYESGSSGYTF	TGTGCCAGCAGTTACGAGTCAGGGTCCAGTGGCTACACCTTC	TRBV6-6	NA	few	TRBJ1-2
CSVVRLAGPPAQYF	TGCAGCGTTGTGAGGCTAGCGGGCCCCCCCGCCCAGTACTTC	TRBV29-1	TRBD2	few	TRBJ2-5
CASSENRGGYEQYF	TGTGCCAGCAGTGAAAACAGGGGCGGCTACGAGCAGTACTTC	TRBV6-1	TRBD1	many	TRBJ2-7
CASSGTGAAGNTIYF	TGTGCCAGCTCCGGGACAGGGGCAGCTGGAAACACCATATATTTT	TRBV18	TRBD1	many	TRBJ1-3
CSARTDGDGNQPQHF	TGCAGTGCCCGGACAGACGGGGATGGCAATCAGCCCCAGCATTTT	TRBV20-1	NA	few	TRBJ1-5